Shown below are 27 T cell receptor beta chains from a single sample sequenced in a study of cytotoxic CD8 clonotypes in ibrutinib-treated CLL. Only in-frame clones appear in the TCRdb table, and some are missing; sequencing was by immunoSEQ multiplex PCR. The profile shows 45,000 or so clones, over 60% of them singletons. Sample: PBMCs, taken after 12 months of ibrutinib treatment. The source of these receptors is a human donor with chronic lymphocytic leukemia.

This clone was seen only a few times. This chain joins TRBV27 and TRBJ2-2; TRBD1 is a possible D gene (6 bases). The CDR3 contains 16 residues. CDR1 is MNHEY and CDR2 is SMNVEV in the germline V gene (reference sequence). Trimming stripped 5 bases from V and 5 bases from J, with 18 bases between. The CDR3 sequence is CASSPQDSRETGELFF. In nucleotides, the CDR3 is TGTGCCAGCAGTCCCCAGGACAGTAGGGAAACCGGGGAGCTGTTTTTT.

V and J are TRBV7-7 and TRBJ2-1, with a weak D call TRBD1 (6 bases). V was clipped by 1 base and J by 6 bases, with 13 bases between them. This CDR3 comprises 15 residues. CDR1 and CDR2 (germline): SSHAT, FNYEAQ (reference sequence). The CDR3 is CASSLGQGSINEQFF. CDR3 nucleotide sequence: TGTGCCAGCAGCTTAGGCCAGGGGTCAATCAATGAGCAGTTCTTC.

The chain combines TRBV7-6 with TRBJ2-5, with 12 bases lining up with TRBD2. The V and J ends lost 1 base and 4 bases, in that order; junction bases with no gene match: 7. CDR1 is SGHVS and CDR2 is FNYEAQ in the germline V gene. The CDR3 is made up of 17 amino acids. For the CDR3, the DNA is TGTGCCAGCAGCTTAGTAGCTAGCGGGAGGGCCTCAGAGACCCAGTACTTC. This translates into CASSLVASGRASETQYF.

This clone was counted a single time. The chain links TRBV6-1 to TRBJ2-6, with 8 positions matching TRBD1. Germline-derived CDR1 and CDR2 are MNHNS and SASEGT. The CDR3 extends over 14 amino acids. Trimming removed 10 bases from V and 4 bases from J; junction bases left unmatched: 6. The CDR3 nucleotides read TGTGCCATTCGGACAGGGACCGGGGCCAACGTCCTGACTTTC. Its protein product is CAIRTGTGANVLTF.

The rearrangement uses TRBV2 and TRBJ2-4; 9 bases fit TRBD2. From germline, CDR1 is SNHLY and CDR2 FYNNEI. The CDR3 totals 18 residues. V shed 0 bases and J 5 bases; nucleotides not matched to a gene: 11. In nucleotides, the CDR3 is TGTGCCAGCAGTGAAGCGCGACTAGCGGCCGGGACGGAAAACATTCAGTACTTC. Translation gives CASSEARLAAGTENIQYF.

The chain joins TRBV28 to TRBJ2-6, with D possibly TRBD1 on 6 matching bases. The CDR3 extends over 17 amino acids. V shed 7 bases and J shed 2 bases, with 18 bases lying between them. The germline V gene encodes CDR1 MDHEN and CDR2 SYDVKM. The CDR3 spells CASTSGQGRAGANVLTF. DNA of the CDR3: TGTGCCAGCACCTCCGGGCAGGGGCGGGCTGGGGCCAACGTCCTGACTTTC.

The chain recombines TRBV10-3 with TRBJ1-3; D unresolved. The germline CDR1 and CDR2 sequences are ENHRY and SYGVKD. The V and J ends lost 6 bases and 0 bases respectively, with 6 bases between them. The CDR3 is made up of 13 amino acids. The CDR3 DNA follows: TGTGCCATCAGGCCCCCCTCTGGAAACACCATATATTTT. It codes for CAIRPPSGNTIYF.

This chain links TRBV6-6 with TRBJ1-2, with D tentatively TRBD1 (5 bases). Germline V lookup: CDR1 MNHNY, CDR2 SVGAGI (reference sequence). Trimming removed 6 bases at V and 3 bases at J, with 11 bases between. The CDR3 contains 13 residues. CDR3 nucleotides: TGTGCCAGCAGCCCAGGGATTTACTATGGCTACACCTTC. The encoded protein is CASSPGIYYGYTF.

The chain is built from TRBV12-5 and TRBJ2-4; 8 nucleotides line up with TRBD1. V trimming: 5 bases; J trimming: 1 base; junction bases outside the gene matches: 4. The V gene's germline CDR1 is LGHNT and CDR2 FRNRAP. CDR3 length: 15 amino acids. The CDR3 DNA sequence: TGTGCTAGTGGTCGGACAGGGATCGCCAAAAACATTCAGTACTTC. It yields the protein CASGRTGIAKNIQYF.

The V call is TRBV6-1, the J call TRBJ2-6, with a possible D match to TRBD1 (5 bases). The CDR3 extends over 15 amino acids. CDR1 MNHNS and CDR2 SASEGT come from the germline V gene. Trimming took off 3 bases at V and 0 bases at J, with 6 bases between the two ends. The CDR3 here is CASSETDSGANVLTF. CDR3 in DNA: TGTGCCAGCAGTGAGACAGACTCTGGGGCCAACGTCCTGACTTTC.

This clone showed up just a few times. The V and J genes are TRBV7-2 and TRBJ1-2, with a possible D match to TRBD1 (5 bases). The length of the CDR3 is 17 residues. V lost 0 bases and J 4 bases, leaving 18 bases between the germline ends. Germline CDR1 SGHTA, CDR2 FQGNSA. CDR3 DNA: TGTGCCAGCAGCTTAGCCCCGGTGGGCGGGGCACTCTATGGCTACACCTTC. It yields the protein CASSLAPVGGALYGYTF. The complete variable domain, with remaining parts taken from reference TRBV7-2 and TRBJ1-2, reads GAGVSQSPSNKVTEKGKDVELRCDPISGHTALYWYRQSLGQGLEFLIYFQGNSAPDKSGLPSDRFSAERTGGSVSTLTIQRTQQEDSAVYLCASSLAPVGGALYGYTFGSGTRLTVV.

The rearrangement uses TRBV2 and TRBJ2-7; the match to TRBD1 covers 7 bases. The CDR3 sequence is 14 residues long. Losses at the gene ends were 0 bases for V and 9 bases for J; bases not matched to a gene: 8. From germline, CDR1 is SNHLY and CDR2 FYNNEI. This CDR3 reads CASSEALRQGAQYF. The CDR3 DNA follows: TGTGCCAGCAGTGAAGCGCTTCGACAGGGTGCGCAGTACTTC. The full variable domain, rest sourced from reference TRBV2 and TRBJ2-7, is EPEVTQTPSHQVTQMGQEVILRCVPISNHLYFYWYRQILGQKVEFLVSFYNNEISEKSEIFDDQFSVERPDGSNFTLKIRSTKLEDSAMYFCASSEALRQGAQYFGPGTRLTVT.

In nucleotides, the CDR3 is TGTGCCAGCAGCTTAGCGATCGGGAGCGGCTATGGCTACACCTTC. Its protein is CASSLAIGSGYGYTF. The chain is built from TRBV7-9 and TRBJ1-2; D uncertain. The CDR3 has 15 residues. The V gene lost 0 bases and the J gene lost 4 bases, with 12 bases spanning the gap. The germline V gene has CDR1 SEHNR and CDR2 FQNEAQ (reference sequence).

The chain recombines TRBV7-9 with TRBJ1-2; possible D gene TRBD1, 6 bases. CDR1 and CDR2 from the germline V gene are SEHNR and FQNEAQ (reference sequence). Trimming removed 6 bases from V and 1 base from J, with 9 bases in between. The CDR3 sequence is 13 residues long. The CDR3 sequence: CASRPQGNYGYTF. CDR3 DNA sequence: TGTGCCAGCAGACCACAGGGTAACTATGGCTACACCTTC.

The chain joins TRBV25-1 to TRBJ2-1; D unclear. The germline gives CDR1 MGHDK, CDR2 SYGVNS. There are 13 residues in the CDR3. Trimming left V 3 bases short and J 8 bases short, with 11 bases between. For the CDR3, the DNA is TGTGCCAGCAGTGAGGGCCCCTTTGATGAGCAGTTCTTC. It specifies CASSEGPFDEQFF.

V is TRBV4-3 and J is TRBJ2-6; no definite D call. Germline CDR1 and CDR2: LGHNA and YSLEER. The CDR3 is 17 amino acids. Between the trimmed V and J ends, which lost 0 bases and 0 bases, there was a span of 9 bases. The CDR3 here is CASSQDGLVSGANVLTF. CDR3 DNA: TGCGCCAGCAGCCAAGACGGGCTTGTCTCTGGGGCCAACGTCCTGACTTTC.

This chain joins TRBV18 and TRBJ2-4; TRBD1 matches 9 bases. CDR1 and CDR2 from the germline V gene are KGHSH and LQKENI. Trimming at V came to 2 bases and at J to 3 bases, leaving 5 bases not matched to a gene. There are 16 residues in the CDR3. Here the CDR3 DNA reads TGTGCCAGCTCACCAGGACAGGGGTTCTACAAAAACATTCAGTACTTC. This codes for CASSPGQGFYKNIQYF.

This chain joins TRBV5-1 and TRBJ2-1; 8 positions agree with TRBD2. CDR3 length equals 13 residues. The trim removed 6 bases at V and 3 bases at J, leaving 2 bases unmatched. Germline CDR1 SGHRS, CDR2 YFSETQ. The CDR3 DNA follows: TGCGCCAGCACCACTAGCGGCTACAATGAGCAGTTCTTC. Translation: CASTTSGYNEQFF.

The rearrangement joins TRBV7-6 to TRBJ2-7; 9 nucleotides agree with TRBD1. Germline V lookup: CDR1 SGHVS, CDR2 FNYEAQ. CDR3 length equals 15 residues. The V segment lost 5 bases and the J segment 0 bases; nucleotides outside the gene matches: 5. The CDR3 nucleotides are TGTGCCAGCAGCCGGGGGACAGGGAGCTCCTACGAGCAGTACTTC. The encoded protein is CASSRGTGSSYEQYF. Variable domain in full (rest from reference TRBV7-6 and TRBJ2-7): GAGVSQSPRYKVTKRGQDVALRCDPISGHVSLYWYRQALGQGPEFLTYFNYEAQQDKSGLPNDRFSAERPEGSISTLTIQRTEQRDSAMYRCASSRGTGSSYEQYFGPGTRLTVT.

As regards this clone: This sample also contains other DNA sequences that code for the same CDR3. The chain carries TRBV25-1 and TRBJ1-2; D may be TRBD1 (5 bases). The germline V gene encodes CDR1 MGHDK and CDR2 SYGVNS. This CDR3 has 15 amino acids. Deletions cut 3 bases from V and 2 bases from J, with 13 bases between. DNA for the CDR3: TGTGCCAGCAGTGAGTCCGGGACGGTGAACTATGGCTACACCTTC. Its protein product is CASSESGTVNYGYTF.

The chain combines TRBV30 with TRBJ1-1; D remains unclear. V was pared by 8 bases and J by 0 bases, with 22 bases between. The CDR3 sequence is 16 residues long. CDR1 and CDR2 (germline): GTSNPN, SVGIG (reference sequence). CDR3 residues: CAAYGWSARMNTEAFF. The CDR3 nucleotides read TGTGCCGCCTATGGATGGTCAGCCAGGATGAACACTGAAGCTTTCTTT. Based on the CDR3 plus reference TRBV30 and TRBJ1-1, the full variable domain is SQTIHQWPATLVQPVGSPLSLECTVEGTSNPNLYWYRQAAGRGLQLLFYSVGIGQISSEVPQNLSASRPQDRQFILSSKKLLLSDSGFYLCAAYGWSARMNTEAFFGQGTRLTVV.

The chain recombines TRBV19 with TRBJ2-7; a possible D gene is TRBD2 (5 bases). The CDR3 spans 14 residues. V lost 3 bases and J lost 3, with 12 bases in between. CDR1 and CDR2 from the germline V gene are LNHDA and SQIVND (reference sequence). The CDR3 DNA sequence: TGTGCCAGTAGTATTGGTGGGAGTCGCTACGAGCAGTACTTC. Its protein product is CASSIGGSRYEQYF.

This clone showed up just a few times. The chain joins TRBV10-1 to TRBJ2-2; possible D gene TRBD1, 6 bases. This CDR3 is 12 amino acids long. V dropped 6 bases and J dropped 4 bases, with 6 bases sitting between them. Germline V gives CDR1 WNHNN, CDR2 SYGVQD (reference sequence). CDR3 coding DNA: TGCGCCAGCAGCAGGGGCACCGGGGAGCTGTTTTTT. Its translation is CASSRGTGELFF.

This chain joins TRBV28 and TRBJ2-3; 12 bases line up with TRBD1. V shed 4 bases, J shed 4 bases, and the junction held 6 bases outside the gene matches. CDR1 is MDHEN, CDR2 SYDVKM, per germline. This CDR3 spans 16 amino acids. The CDR3 DNA sequence: TGTGCCAGCAGTTCTCCGGGACAGGGGGCCCCAGATACGCAGTATTTT. Translating it yields CASSSPGQGAPDTQYF.

The chain employs TRBV6-1 and TRBJ1-1; D is unresolved. CDR3 length: 13 residues. Germline CDR1 reads MNHNS; CDR2 reads SASEGT. The germline V and J ends were trimmed by 4 bases and 1 base, with 7 bases remaining between them. Here the CDR3 reads CASSVETNTEAFF. The CDR3 DNA follows: TGTGCCAGCAGTGTAGAAACGAACACTGAAGCTTTCTTT.

This clone has just a few counts. V gene TRBV7-9 combines with J gene TRBJ2-2; TRBD1 agrees at 7 bases. Germline CDR1 and CDR2: SEHNR and FQNEAQ (reference sequence). This CDR3 is built from 15 residues. V shed 4 bases and J 2 bases; nucleotides not matched to a gene: 4. DNA for the CDR3: TGTGCCAGCAGCTCCCACAGGGGTAACACCGGGGAGCTGTTTTTT. Translating it yields CASSSHRGNTGELFF.

The chain recombines TRBV27 with TRBJ1-1; maybe TRBD1 (6 bases). Between the trimmed V and J ends, which lost 1 base and 5 bases, there was a span of 11 bases. The germline gives CDR1 MNHEY, CDR2 SMNVEV (reference sequence). The CDR3 spans 14 residues. The CDR3 loop is CASSLWGAATEAFF. Written as DNA, the CDR3 is TGTGCCAGCAGTTTATGGGGGGCCGCGACTGAAGCTTTCTTT.